The 13 T cell receptor beta chains below were found in one sample sequenced in a study of cytomegalovirus exposure and HLA in healthy donors. The PCR had 60 Vbeta and 13 Jbeta primers. Profiled with immunoSEQ multiplex PCR; TCRdb holds only in-frame clones, not every one. The sample holds 180,000 or so clones, 75% to 80% seen once. Sequencing was performed on PBMCs. The receptors derive from a female donor in good health and CMV-seronegative.

Concerning this clone: This CDR3 is also generated by other DNA sequences in the sample. V usage is TRBV6-1 and J usage is TRBJ1-1, with 8 bases aligning to TRBD1. The CDR3 sequence is 13 residues long. From germline, CDR1 is MNHNS and CDR2 SASEGT. V lost 6 bases, J lost 4 bases, and 4 bases stayed unmatched. The chain's CDR3 is CASRDRAFTEAFF. As DNA, the CDR3 is TGTGCCAGCAGGGACAGGGCTTTCACTGAAGCTTTCTTT.

The V and J genes are TRBV9 and TRBJ2-5; 11 bases are shared with TRBD2. CDR1 and CDR2 from the germline V gene are SGDLS and YYNGEE. Trimming at V came to 0 bases and at J to 4 bases, leaving 5 bases not matched to a gene. This CDR3 is 16 amino acids long. CDR3 protein: CASSVDSGGARETQYF. The CDR3 DNA reads as TGTGCCAGCAGCGTAGATAGCGGGGGGGCCCGAGAGACCCAGTACTTC.

The chain combines TRBV4-3 with TRBJ1-2; D unresolved. Trimming left V 1 base short and J 1 base short, with 7 bases between. The CDR3 spans 14 residues. From germline, CDR1 is LGHNA and CDR2 YSLEER. The chain's CDR3 is CASSQGTRNYGYTF. As DNA, the CDR3 is TGCGCCAGCAGCCAAGGCACACGTAACTATGGCTACACCTTC.

The V gene is TRBV7-2, the J gene TRBJ2-1, with a tentative D call TRBD2 (5 bases). The germline CDR1 and CDR2 sequences are SGHTA and FQGNSA. The V end lost 1 base, the J end lost 6 bases, and 13 bases lay between the germline ends. The CDR3 totals 15 residues. For the CDR3, the DNA is TGTGCCAGCAGCTTAGGAGGAGGTTATGGCAATGAGCAGTTCTTC. This translates into CASSLGGGYGNEQFF.

This chain connects TRBV2 to TRBJ1-1; perhaps TRBD1 as D (6 bases). The CDR3 totals 13 residues. The V end lost 6 bases, the J end lost 0 bases, and 8 bases lay between the germline ends. The V gene's germline CDR1 is SNHLY and CDR2 FYNNEI. The CDR3 protein is CASRTGLNTEAFF. CDR3 coding DNA: TGTGCCAGCAGGACAGGCCTGAACACTGAAGCTTTCTTT. Combining the CDR3 with reference TRBV2 and TRBJ1-1 gives the whole variable domain EPEVTQTPSHQVTQMGQEVILRCVPISNHLYFYWYRQILGQKVEFLVSFYNNEISEKSEIFDDQFSVERPDGSNFTLKIRSTKLEDSAMYFCASRTGLNTEAFFGQGTRLTVV.

For the CDR3, the DNA is TGCGCCAGCAGCCACCGGACAGGGGGAGCTGGAAACACCATATATTTT. Its protein product is CASSHRTGGAGNTIYF. The chain links TRBV4-1 to TRBJ1-3, with 10 bases identical to TRBD1. The length of the CDR3 is 16 residues. The germline V gene has CDR1 MGHRA and CDR2 YSYEKL. V lost 3 bases and J lost 2; bases outside the gene matches: 4.

The rearrangement joins TRBV20-1 to TRBJ1-1, with unresolved D. Trimming cost V 3 bases and J 3 bases, with 5 bases left between them. The CDR3 contains 11 residues. Germline CDR1 and CDR2: DFQATT and SNEGSKA (reference sequence). The CDR3 loop reads CSASEYTEAFF. In DNA, the CDR3 is TGCAGTGCTAGCGAGTACACTGAAGCTTTCTTT.

CDR3 in DNA: TGTGCCAGCAGTTTGACAGGTTTTAGGCCCCAGCATTTT. Translated, it gives CASSLTGFRPQHF. This chain joins TRBV27 and TRBJ1-5, with a weak D call TRBD1 (6 bases). In germline, CDR1 is MNHEY, CDR2 SMNVEV (reference sequence). The CDR3 totals 13 residues. Trimming pared 3 bases from V and 9 bases from J, leaving 12 bases between.

The chain carries TRBV5-1 and TRBJ2-7, with 7 positions matching TRBD2. The trim removed 3 bases at V and 5 bases at J, leaving 8 bases unmatched. The CDR3 totals 14 residues. Germline lookup yields CDR1 SGHRS and CDR2 YFSETQ. The DNA of the CDR3 is TGCGCCAGCAGCTCCAGCGGGGCAGAGGACGAGCAGTACTTC. Translating it yields CASSSSGAEDEQYF.

The rearrangement links TRBV6-5 to TRBJ2-7, with a weak D call TRBD1 (6 bases). Trimming took off 6 bases at V and 1 base at J, with 10 bases between the two ends. Looked up from germline, CDR1 is MNHEY and CDR2 is SVGAGI. The CDR3 totals 13 residues. This CDR3 is CASSRQESYEQYF. CDR3 DNA sequence: TGTGCCAGCAGCCGACAGGAATCCTACGAGCAGTACTTC.

In this sample, this clone turned up a few times. The genes are TRBV11-2 and TRBJ2-5; possible D gene TRBD2, 5 bases. TRBJ2-7 explains the end of the DNA better; the J call may be wrong. The CDR3 spans 17 residues. From germline, CDR1 is SGHAT and CDR2 FQNNGV. The CDR3 region is CASSSTLGGFERHEQYF. The CDR3 DNA follows: TGTGCCAGCAGCTCGACATTGGGCGGGTTTGAAAGGCACGAGCAGTACTTC.

This clone was found once. The V gene is TRBV2, the J gene TRBJ2-3; tentative D call: TRBD1 (6 bases). The CDR3 is 13 residues long. The V gene lost 4 bases and the J gene lost 6 bases, with 11 bases spanning the gap. Looked up from germline, CDR1 is SNHLY and CDR2 is FYNNEI. In nucleotides, the CDR3 is TGTGCCAGCAGTGCCCAGAGGGGGGATACGCAGTATTTT. Amino acids: CASSAQRGDTQYF.

The V call is TRBV14, the J call TRBJ2-4, with a possible D match to TRBD1 (5 bases). Germline-derived CDR1 and CDR2 are SGHDN and FVKESK. Trimming left V 0 bases short and J 9 bases short, with 9 bases between. This CDR3 contains 13 residues. The CDR3: CASSQDRQGIQYF. The CDR3 bases are TGTGCCAGCAGCCAAGATCGGCAGGGCATTCAGTACTTC.